This TCR beta chain comes out of a study of blood T cell repertoires in COVID-19. Study-wide context: PBMCs, B-cell-depleted T cells, or T cells provided the cDNA or gDNA that made up the material.

TCRdb keeps only in-frame clones here, not all; method: immunoSEQ multiplex PCR. Among about 140,000 clones listed, roughly 81% were seen once. V shed 5 bases, J shed 7 bases, and the junction held 14 bases outside the gene matches. CDR3 length equals 15 residues. Germline loops: CDR1 SGHVS, CDR2 FNYEAQ. The sequencing sample was made of peripheral blood. This receptor was obtained from a woman between 50 and 59 years old with active or convalescent COVID-19. The chain uses TRBV7-6 and TRBJ2-7, with 7 bases fitting TRBD1. Here the CDR3 reads CASSRRPDRVGEQYF. The CDR3 DNA reads as TGTGCCAGCAGCCGTAGACCCGACAGGGTGGGGGAGCAGTACTTC.